Listed here are 18 T cell receptor beta chains from one sample, sequenced in a study of cytomegalovirus exposure and HLA in healthy donors. In the PCR, 60 Vbeta and 13 Jbeta primers were used. TCRdb keeps only in-frame clones here, not all; method: immunoSEQ multiplex PCR. The table includes more than 90,000 clones, 79% detected once. The sample consisted of PBMCs. Receptor source: a woman between 18 and 30 years old in good health and CMV-seropositive.

The chain joins TRBV13 to TRBJ1-5; D remains ambiguous. The V end lost 2 bases, the J end lost 0 bases, and 2 bases lay between the germline ends. Germline CDR1 is PRHDT and CDR2 is FYEKMQ (reference sequence). The CDR3 is made up of 13 amino acids. This chain's CDR3 is CASSLYSNQPQHF. The CDR3 DNA reads TGTGCCAGCAGCTTATATAGCAATCAGCCCCAGCATTTT.

The chain employs TRBV28 and TRBJ2-2; 7 nucleotides match TRBD2. The germline V gene encodes CDR1 MDHEN and CDR2 SYDVKM. This CDR3 has 15 residues. V trimming: 2 bases; J trimming: 3 bases; junction bases outside the gene matches: 3. The CDR3 protein is CASSLLAAHTGELFF. CDR3 bases: TGTGCCAGCAGTTTACTAGCGGCCCACACCGGGGAGCTGTTTTTT.

This chain connects TRBV6-1 to TRBJ2-2; unclear D gene. Looked up from germline, CDR1 is MNHNS and CDR2 is SASEGT. The CDR3 consists of 15 residues. Deletions cut 2 bases from V and 3 bases from J, with 10 bases between. The CDR3 sequence is CASSERVSDTGELFF. Written as DNA, the CDR3 is TGTGCCAGCAGTGAACGCGTCAGCGACACCGGGGAGCTGTTTTTT.

The CDR3 bases are TGTGCCAGCTCACAGGGGTCACCGGCGGATACGCAGTATTTT. Its protein is CASSQGSPADTQYF. The chain combines TRBV18 with TRBJ2-3; possible D gene TRBD1, 5 bases. Per germline, CDR1 KGHSH and CDR2 LQKENI. Trimming took 4 bases from V and 6 from J, leaving 14 bases between them. This CDR3 has 14 amino acids.

This chain uses TRBV5-8 with TRBJ1-4; 7 bases map to TRBD1. Trimming at V came to 4 bases and at J to 2 bases, leaving 5 bases not matched to a gene. From germline, CDR1 is SGHTS and CDR2 YDEGEE. This CDR3 contains 15 residues. CDR3 loop: CASSRRDSTNEKLFF. CDR3 coding DNA: TGTGCCAGCAGCCGGAGGGACAGCACTAATGAAAAACTGTTTTTT.

The count of this clone is one. Other DNA sequences from this sample encode an identical CDR3 as well. V and J are TRBV9 and TRBJ2-3; 7 bases fit TRBD2. The CDR3 is 15 residues long. Trimming removed 2 bases from V and 4 bases from J; junction bases left unmatched: 7. Looked up from germline, CDR1 is SGDLS and CDR2 is YYNGEE. This CDR3 reads CASSVEAGNADTQYF. CDR3 DNA sequence: TGTGCCAGCAGCGTCGAAGCGGGAAACGCAGATACGCAGTATTTT.

DNA of the CDR3: TGCGCCAGCAGCCTTGGACTAGCGGGAGACGAGCAGTACTTC. As protein: CASSLGLAGDEQYF. V usage is TRBV5-1 and J usage is TRBJ2-7; 13 bases align to TRBD2. The CDR3 is 14 amino acids. Germline CDR1 SGHRS, CDR2 YFSETQ. J lost 5 bases, V lost 4 bases, and 3 bases had no gene match.

The rearrangement links TRBV28 to TRBJ1-5, with D uncertain. This CDR3 has 18 residues. Germline CDR1 MDHEN, CDR2 SYDVKM. V gave up 3 bases and J gave up 0 bases, with 18 bases separating them. The CDR3 sequence is CASSFRSEIAYSNQPQHF. The CDR3 nucleotides read TGTGCCAGCAGTTTTCGGTCAGAAATAGCCTATAGCAATCAGCCCCAGCATTTT. The full variable domain, its missing parts supplied by reference TRBV28 and TRBJ1-5, is DVKVTQSSRYLVKRTGEKVFLECVQDMDHENMFWYRQDPGLGLRLIYFSYDVKMKEKGDIPEGYSVSREKKERFSLILESASTNQTSMYLCASSFRSEIAYSNQPQHFGDGTRLSIL.

In the case of this clone: Other DNA sequences within the sample encode an identical CDR3. The chain recombines TRBV19 with TRBJ2-5; D gene ambiguous. CDR1 and CDR2 (germline): LNHDA, SQIVND (reference sequence). The CDR3 contains 17 residues. V was pared by 6 bases and J by 0 bases, with 20 bases between. CDR3 nucleotides: TGTGCCAGTAGCCCTGAAGTCTGGTCCGAGTACCAAGAGACCCAGTACTTC. Encoded protein: CASSPEVWSEYQETQYF.

The rearrangement uses TRBV4-2 and TRBJ2-7, with 8 bases fitting TRBD2. The CDR3 contains 17 residues. The J segment lost 3 bases and the V segment lost 1 base, leaving 11 bases of the junction unmatched. CDR1 and CDR2 (germline): LGHNA, YNFKEQ. In DNA, the CDR3 is TGTGCCAGCAGCCAAGTGGGGGATTTAGCGGGATTCTACGAGCAGTACTTC. This codes for CASSQVGDLAGFYEQYF.

V gene TRBV27 combines with J gene TRBJ2-3, with 8 bases fitting TRBD2. The CDR3 spans 14 residues. The V gene's germline CDR1 is MNHEY and CDR2 SMNVEV (reference sequence). V shed 1 base, J shed 6 bases, and the junction held 3 bases outside the gene matches. The CDR3 coding sequence is TGTGCCAGCAGTTTATACGGGAGGGGGGATACGCAGTATTTT. This gives the protein CASSLYGRGDTQYF.

The chain employs TRBV10-3 and TRBJ1-5; TRBD1 is a possible D gene (6 bases). CDR1 is ENHRY, CDR2 SYGVKD, per germline. The CDR3 covers 14 residues. The germline V and J ends were trimmed by 3 bases and 6 bases, with 12 bases remaining between them. Here the CDR3 reads CAISENRVAQPQHF. In DNA, the CDR3 is TGTGCCATCAGTGAAAACAGGGTGGCTCAGCCCCAGCATTTT.

V gene TRBV28 combines with J gene TRBJ1-1, with D unclear. The germline V and J ends were trimmed by 6 bases and 2 bases, with 16 bases remaining between them. Germline V gene data show CDR1 as MDHEN and CDR2 as SYDVKM. The CDR3 sequence is 15 residues long. As DNA, the CDR3 is TGTGCCAGCAGCCCCCGGTTCGGCGGAAACACTGAAGCTTTCTTT. Translation gives CASSPRFGGNTEAFF. Supplemented by reference TRBV28 and TRBJ1-1, the full variable domain reads DVKVTQSSRYLVKRTGEKVFLECVQDMDHENMFWYRQDPGLGLRLIYFSYDVKMKEKGDIPEGYSVSREKKERFSLILESASTNQTSMYLCASSPRFGGNTEAFFGQGTRLTVV.

V and J are TRBV5-1 and TRBJ1-1; D might be TRBD1 (5 bases). From germline, CDR1 is SGHRS and CDR2 YFSETQ. This CDR3 has 15 residues. Trimming cost V 0 bases and J 1 base, with 10 bases left between them. As DNA, the CDR3 is TGCGCCAGCAGCTTGGACAGGCCGCCGAACACTGAAGCTTTCTTT. Translating it yields CASSLDRPPNTEAFF. The whole variable domain, filled in from reference TRBV5-1 and TRBJ1-1, reads KAGVTQTPRYLIKTRGQQVTLSCSPISGHRSVSWYQQTPGQGLQFLFEYFSETQRNKGNFPGRFSGRQFSNSRSEMNVSTLELGDSALYLCASSLDRPPNTEAFFGQGTRLTVV.

The CDR3 sequence is CASSRAGTEAFF. The CDR3 nucleotides are TGTGCCAGCAGCCGAGCGGGCACTGAAGCTTTCTTT. The chain combines TRBV7-9 with TRBJ1-1; no definite D call. Trimming cost V 5 bases and J 4 bases, with 8 bases left between them. The CDR3 spans 12 residues. Germline V gene data show CDR1 as SEHNR and CDR2 as FQNEAQ (reference sequence).

This sequence joins TRBV4-1 and TRBJ1-3; a weak D match, TRBD1 (6 bases). The ends were cut back, 3 bases at V and 0 bases at J, with 9 bases in the middle. In germline, CDR1 is MGHRA, CDR2 YSYEKL. The CDR3 length is 15 residues. CDR3 nucleotide sequence: TGCGCCAGCAGCCAGAGACAGGACTCTGGAAACACCATATATTTT. It is translated as CASSQRQDSGNTIYF.

This clone was picked up a small number of times. V is TRBV5-1 and J is TRBJ1-2, with 8 bases that match TRBD1. Trimming took 3 bases from V and 7 from J; bases not matched to a gene: 11. CDR1 and CDR2 from the germline V gene are SGHRS and YFSETQ. The CDR3 loop spans 15 amino acids. The DNA of the CDR3 is TGCGCCAGCAGCTGGGGTGTCAGGGGGCGAGGTGGCTACACCTTC. It specifies CASSWGVRGRGGYTF.

The rearrangement links TRBV2 to TRBJ1-1; D is unclear. The V end was cut by 4 bases, the J end by 3 bases, with 6 bases between. This CDR3 is built from 12 residues. In germline, CDR1 is SNHLY, CDR2 FYNNEI. The CDR3 region is CASSVLDTEAFF. The DNA for the CDR3 is TGTGCCAGCAGTGTTTTAGACACTGAAGCTTTCTTT.